This T cell receptor beta chain came from a study of T cell responses to AZD1222 COVID-19 vaccine. Produced via immunoSEQ multiplex PCR; TCRdb's table is partial and in-frame only. This sample has about 110,000 clones; around nine tenths occur once, and the top ten carry less than 4%. Germline loops: CDR1 GTSNPN, CDR2 SVGIG (reference sequence). The CDR3 covers 13 residues. The V and J ends lost 1 base and 7 bases respectively, with 14 bases between them. On this clone itself: Its antigen is unidentified.

General study points: At baseline, just a handful of AZD1222 recipients tested seropositive. Repertoire sampling happened only post peak T cell response.

This TCR derives from an adult in good health. The rearrangement joins TRBV30 to TRBJ2-7, with D maybe TRBD2 (6 bases). Sequences were derived from peripheral blood, sampled on day 0 of MenACWY control vaccination. CDR3 region: CAWSALAGREQYF. Written as DNA, the CDR3 is TGTGCCTGGAGTGCACTAGCAGGGCGAGAGCAGTACTTC.